These 29 T cell receptor beta chains came from one sample sequenced in a study of blood T cell repertoires in COVID-19. The repertoire was sequenced with immunoSEQ multiplex PCR; TCRdb's copy has only in-frame clones and lacks some. Of 150,000 to 200,000 clones in the sample, 70% to 90% were seen once. Material for sequencing was PBMCs or T cells enriched from blood (not recorded which). The receptors were gathered from a man between 40 and 49 years old who had recovered from COVID-19.

The chain recombines TRBV19 with TRBJ1-6; no reliable D call. This CDR3 contains 12 residues. Germline V gives CDR1 LNHDA, CDR2 SQIVND (reference sequence). The ends were cut back, 7 bases at V and 7 bases at J, with 8 bases in the middle. CDR3 sequence reads: CASTLANSPLHF. CDR3 coding DNA: TGTGCCAGTACTTTGGCAAATTCACCCCTCCACTTT.

This clone turned up a few times. The same CDR3 can be traced to other DNA sequences in this sample. This chain connects TRBV7-3 to TRBJ2-3; 7 nucleotides match TRBD2. Germline loops: CDR1 SGHTA, CDR2 FQGTGA. This CDR3 comprises 16 residues. The V gene end was trimmed by 2 bases and the J gene end by 0 bases; junction bases not matched to a gene: 5. The CDR3 is CASSLGLAASTDTQYF. CDR3 in DNA: TGTGCCAGCAGCTTAGGCCTAGCGGCTAGCACAGATACGCAGTATTTT.

This sequence joins TRBV19 and TRBJ1-2; 8 bases are a match to TRBD1. Unmatched junction bases numbered 9, after V lost 6 bases and J lost 0 bases. CDR1 is LNHDA and CDR2 is SQIVND in the germline V gene (reference sequence). The CDR3 is made up of 16 amino acids. The CDR3 nucleotides are TGTGCCAGTAGACTGACAGGGGTTACAGCTAACTATGGCTACACCTTC. Its protein is CASRLTGVTANYGYTF.

This chain uses TRBV7-8 with TRBJ2-7, with a tentative D call TRBD1 (6 bases). CDR1 SGHVS and CDR2 FQNEAQ come from the germline V gene. V was shortened by 5 bases and J by 1 base, with 15 bases between the two germline ends. The CDR3 consists of 15 residues. The CDR3 region is CASSLTDQGSYEQYV. Here the CDR3 DNA reads TGTGCCAGCAGCCTAACCGATCAGGGGTCCTACGAGCAGTACGTC.

The chain joins TRBV5-8 to TRBJ1-3, with a weak D call TRBD1 (5 bases). CDR3 length equals 14 residues. CDR1 and CDR2 from the germline V gene are SGHTS and YDEGEE. V gave up 0 bases and J gave up 2 bases, with 6 bases separating them. DNA of the CDR3: TGTGCCAGCAGCTTGGACAGGACTGGAAACACCATATATTTT. It specifies CASSLDRTGNTIYF.

V and J are TRBV2 and TRBJ2-2; unclear D gene. The CDR3 sequence is 12 residues long. The V gene lost 4 bases and the J gene lost 3 bases, with 3 bases spanning the gap. Germline CDR1 and CDR2: SNHLY and FYNNEI. The CDR3 protein is CASSADTGELFF. In nucleotides, the CDR3 is TGTGCCAGCAGTGCTGACACCGGGGAGCTGTTTTTT.

This chain joins TRBV25-1 and TRBJ2-5; 7 bases line up with TRBD1. V gave up 5 bases and J gave up 1 base; unmatched junction bases: 10. This CDR3 has 16 residues. Germline CDR1 MGHDK, CDR2 SYGVNS. CDR3 in DNA: TGTGCCAGCAGTCACACCCTGGGACAGTTCCAAGAGACCCAGTACTTC. This gives the protein CASSHTLGQFQETQYF.

The chain has TRBV5-1 and TRBJ2-1; the match to TRBD1 covers 10 bases. Germline V gene sequence: CDR1 SGHRS, CDR2 YFSETQ. The CDR3 is 17 amino acids. Losses at the gene ends were 0 bases for V and 7 bases for J; bases not matched to a gene: 10. CDR3 nucleotides: TGCGCCAGCAGCTTGGTCTCCGGGACAGGGGCCGGGAATGAGCAGTTCTTC. Translating it yields CASSLVSGTGAGNEQFF.

The chain is built from TRBV4-1 and TRBJ2-2, with 7 bases aligning to TRBD2. Per germline, CDR1 MGHRA and CDR2 YSYEKL. V gave up 4 bases and J gave up 6 bases; unmatched junction bases: 8. This CDR3 comprises 15 residues. Here the CDR3 DNA reads TGCGCCAGCAGCCTCAACTCGGGGGGTCCCGGGGAGCTGTTTTTT. This codes for CASSLNSGGPGELFF.

This clone came up a few times. This chain connects TRBV18 to TRBJ1-5; possible D gene TRBD1, 5 bases. V was pared by 3 bases and J by 6 bases, with 9 bases between. CDR1 and CDR2 from the germline V gene are KGHSH and LQKENI. This CDR3 region has 13 residues. The CDR3 region is CASSPTGSQPQHF. The DNA for the CDR3 is TGTGCCAGCTCACCTACAGGCAGTCAGCCCCAGCATTTT.

The chain is built from TRBV19 and TRBJ1-4; D ambiguous. From germline, CDR1 is LNHDA and CDR2 SQIVND (reference sequence). The V end lost 7 bases, the J end lost 6 bases, and 15 bases lay between the germline ends. The CDR3 consists of 14 residues. The chain's CDR3 is CASTWTGGYEKLFF. CDR3 nucleotides: TGTGCCAGTACTTGGACCGGCGGGTATGAAAAACTGTTTTTT.

In its sample, this clone was seen once. The J gene is TRBJ2-3, the V gene TRBV5-1, with 8 bases that match TRBD2. Germline CDR1 SGHRS, CDR2 YFSETQ. The junction had 5 bases not matched to a gene; V was cut back by 4 bases and J by 4 bases. The CDR3 loop spans 14 amino acids. The CDR3 coding sequence is TGCGCCAGCAGCGGTGGACTAGCCGCAGATACGCAGTATTTT. It encodes CASSGGLAADTQYF.

There are many counts of this clone. V usage is TRBV5-1 and J usage is TRBJ1-2; a weak D match, TRBD1 (6 bases). CDR1 SGHRS and CDR2 YFSETQ come from the germline V gene. The CDR3 sequence is 12 residues long. The germline V and J ends were trimmed by 4 bases and 6 bases, with 10 bases remaining between them. The CDR3 DNA sequence: TGCGCCAGCAGCCCCCACAGGGATGGCTACACCTTC. Translated: CASSPHRDGYTF.

J is TRBJ2-5 and V is TRBV3-1 (or the pseudogene TRBV3-2); a weak D match, TRBD1 (5 bases). Germline V CDR1 and CDR2: LGHDT, YNNKEL (reference sequence). Trimming left V 1 base short and J 9 bases short, with 9 bases between. This CDR3 is built from 12 residues. The CDR3 nucleotides are TGTGCCAGCAGCCAAGGGGGCAGGGCCCAGTACTTC. Protein: CASSQGGRAQYF.

The chain carries TRBV7-8 and TRBJ2-3; a weak D match, TRBD1 (6 bases). V was clipped by 5 bases and J by 2 bases, with 14 bases between them. The germline V gene has CDR1 SGHVS and CDR2 FQNEAQ. This CDR3 has 15 residues. The CDR3 bases are TGTGCCAGCAGCATCGGACAGACCGACACAGATACGCAGTATTTT. This translates into CASSIGQTDTDTQYF.

The rearrangement links TRBV21-1 to TRBJ2-3; TRBD2 was called by the table and not checked on the DNA. TRBV21-1 is flagged as a pseudogene. The CDR3 has 19 residues. CDR3 amino acids: CASSTTSGGPFSSTDTQYF. CDR3 coding DNA: TGTGCCAGCAGCACGACTAGCGGGGGGCCCTTTTCTAGCACAGATACGCAGTATTTT.

This clone is a singleton in its sample. The V gene is TRBV2, the J gene TRBJ2-2; a possible D gene is TRBD2 (5 bases). Germline CDR1 reads SNHLY; CDR2 reads FYNNEI. The CDR3 length is 12 residues. The V end was cut by 6 bases, the J end by 7 bases, with 9 bases between. The CDR3 sequence is CASSPRDGELFF. The CDR3 nucleotides read TGTGCCAGCAGCCCACGGGACGGGGAGCTGTTTTTT.

In DNA form, the CDR3 reads TGTGCCAGCAGCTTCCAGCGACAGGGCGCAAAATTCGGCGGCTACACCTTC. Residues: CASSFQRQGAKFGGYTF. The V and J genes are TRBV13 and TRBJ1-2, with 7 bases that match TRBD1. The CDR3 covers 17 residues. V dropped 3 bases and J dropped 8; count of bases not matched to a gene: 18. CDR1 and CDR2 (germline): PRHDT, FYEKMQ (reference sequence).

The V call is TRBV11-1, the J call TRBJ2-4; TRBD1 aligns across 9 bases. This CDR3 region has 15 residues. Germline CDR1 reads SGHAT; CDR2 reads FQDESV (reference sequence). The ends lost 4 bases at V and 8 bases at J; junction bases unmatched: 9. The DNA for the CDR3 is TGTGCCAGCAGCTCAAACAGGGGGCGCGGAGACATTCAGTACTTC. It codes for CASSSNRGRGDIQYF. Variable domain in full (rest from reference TRBV11-1 and TRBJ2-4): EAEVAQSPRYKITEKSQAVAFWCDPISGHATLYWYRQILGQGPELLVQFQDESVVDDSQLPKDRFSAERLKGVDSTLKIQPAELGDSAMYLCASSSNRGRGDIQYFGAGTRLSVL.

Concerning this clone: The DNA is omitted, as the CDR3 cannot be located on it reliably, and the CDR3 follows TCRdb's listing. The V and J genes are TRBV15 and TRBJ2-5; the table's TRBD1 call for D was not verified on the DNA. The length of the CDR3 is 17 amino acids, counting both ends. Germline CDR1 is LNHNV and CDR2 is YYDKDF (reference sequence). This CDR3 reads CATSTTGTRGFLETQYF.

This sequence joins TRBV28 and TRBJ2-2; 8 positions match TRBD1. V was pared by 1 base and J by 4 bases, with 2 bases of the junction left unmatched. CDR1 and CDR2 from the germline V gene are MDHEN and SYDVKM. This CDR3 region has 15 residues. Here the CDR3 reads CASSLSQGATGELFF. DNA of the CDR3: TGTGCCAGCAGTTTATCCCAGGGGGCCACCGGGGAGCTGTTTTTT.

The gene calls are TRBV24-1 and TRBJ1-6; D gene ambiguous. The V end lost 12 bases, the J end lost 7 bases, and 15 bases lay between the germline ends. This CDR3 spans 13 amino acids. CDR1 and CDR2 from the germline V gene are KGHDR and SFDVKD. CDR3: CAPPIDGNSPLHF. In DNA form, the CDR3 reads TGTGCCCCGCCGATCGACGGGAATTCACCCCTCCACTTT.

The chain combines TRBV23-1 with TRBJ1-6, with TRBD1 identical over 7 bases. TRBV23-1 falls under the ORF class, with uncertain function. Trimming cost V 4 bases and J 9 bases; bases outside gene matches: 15. This CDR3 has 17 residues. CDR3 nucleotides: TGCGCCAGCAGTCCCGGGGACAGTGAGGGTGGCGGTTCACCCCTCCACTTT. Translation gives CASSPGDSEGGGSPLHF.

This chain uses TRBV2 with TRBJ2-3; D perhaps matches TRBD1 (6 bases). This CDR3 comprises 15 residues. Germline CDR1 reads SNHLY; CDR2 reads FYNNEI. Trimming removed 6 bases at V and 4 bases at J, with 17 bases between. Here the CDR3 reads CASRGQGYTADTQYF. In DNA, the CDR3 is TGTGCCAGCAGGGGGCAGGGGTACACGGCAGATACGCAGTATTTT.

This clone was seen just once. The chain is built from TRBV3-1 (or the pseudogene TRBV3-2) and TRBJ2-7; D uncertain. The germline CDR1 and CDR2 sequences are LGHDT and YNNKEL (reference sequence). CDR3 length: 15 residues. Trimming took 0 bases from V and 5 from J, leaving 14 bases between them. The chain's CDR3 is CASSQDVRESHEQYF. CDR3 coding DNA: TGTGCCAGCAGCCAAGATGTTCGAGAAAGCCACGAGCAGTACTTC.

This chain links TRBV5-6 with TRBJ1-4, with D possibly being TRBD1 (6 bases). Trimming pared 4 bases from V and 3 bases from J, leaving 13 bases between. The CDR3 has 15 amino acids. Germline CDR1 and CDR2: SGHDT and YYEEEE. Written as DNA, the CDR3 is TGTGCCAGCAGCCCCCTGGGGGCAGCTAATGAAAAACTGTTTTTT. Translating it yields CASSPLGAANEKLFF.

This chain joins TRBV9 and TRBJ1-2; TRBD1 matches at 8 bases. V shed 4 bases, J shed 1 base, and the junction held 6 bases outside the gene matches. CDR1 SGDLS and CDR2 YYNGEE come from the germline V gene. This CDR3 has 15 amino acids. The CDR3 loop is CASSKQGVSNYGYTF. CDR3 nucleotides: TGTGCCAGCAGCAAACAGGGGGTTAGTAACTATGGCTACACCTTC.

This chain links TRBV27 with TRBJ1-4, with D maybe TRBD1 (5 bases). The ends were cut back, 5 bases at V and 4 bases at J, with 17 bases in the middle. The CDR3 is 16 amino acids. Germline V gene data show CDR1 as MNHEY and CDR2 as SMNVEV (reference sequence). This chain's CDR3 is CASSPGLGGGNEKLFF. The CDR3 nucleotides read TGTGCCAGCAGTCCAGGACTCGGGGGGGGTAATGAAAAACTGTTTTTT.

Only a few counts were recorded for this clone. The chain has TRBV4-2 and TRBJ2-2; D remains unclear. Germline CDR1 LGHNA, CDR2 YNFKEQ. Trimming removed 5 bases at V and 4 bases at J, with 11 bases between. This CDR3 has 14 amino acids. The DNA of the CDR3 is TGTGCCAGCAGCGAAAGTGAGGTCACCGGGGAGCTGTTTTTT. It specifies CASSESEVTGELFF.